A selection of T cell receptor beta chains follows, all from one sample in a study of T cells in Graves' hyperthyroidism and ophthalmopathy. TCRdb recomputed calls from the multiplex PCR reads with MiXCR, one row per CDR3 protein. The sample lists some 600,000 distinct CDR3 sequences, about 15% occurring once. Sequenced: blood. The source is a woman aged 30 to 39 with Graves' hyperthyroidism that later progressed to Graves' ophthalmopathy. CDR3s include the opening cysteine and the closing phenylalanine or tryptophan. Fields, in order: D gene, clone size, J gene, V gene, CDR3 protein, CDR3 DNA. A D gene is named only where the DNA matches it firmly. The size field is filled for only some rows; it gives once, few, many or a size class.

>TRBD2|many|TRBJ2-2|TRBV12-3/TRBV12-4
CASRQPASGISSGELFF
TGTGCCAGCAGACAGCCCGCTAGCGGGATTTCCTCCGGGGAGCTGTTTTTT
>.|.|TRBJ1-4|TRBV18
CASSPSGLREKLFF
TGTGCCAGCTCACCATCCGGACTGCGGGAAAAACTGTTTTTT
>TRBD1|.|TRBJ2-7|TRBV20-1
CSARRRDRASEQYF
TGCAGTGCCCGAAGGCGGGACAGGGCGTCCGAGCAGTACTTC
>TRBD2|few|TRBJ2-3|TRBV30
CAWETGTSGRGTDTQYF
TGTGCCTGGGAAACCGGGACTAGCGGGAGAGGGACCGATACGCAGTATTTT
>.|many|TRBJ1-2|TRBV6-1
CASSRGGYGYTF
TGTGCCAGCAGTAGGGGGGGTTATGGCTACACCTTC
>.|many|TRBJ2-7|TRBV20-1
CSARAQSGVVGYEQYF
TGCAGTGCTAGAGCCCAGTCGGGGGTTGTAGGCTACGAGCAGTACTTC
>.|many|TRBJ1-1|TRBV19
CASIIENGVENTEAFF
TGTGCCAGTATCATCGAGAACGGGGTGGAGAACACTGAAGCTTTCTTT
>.|few|TRBJ2-6|TRBV18
CASSPRTVGGSGANVLTF
TGTGCCAGCTCACCTCGGACAGTGGGGGGCTCTGGGGCCAACGTCCTGACTTTC
>.|.|TRBJ1-5|TRBV4-1
CASSQQGVGSNQPQHF
TGCGCCAGCAGCCAGCAGGGAGTAGGAAGCAATCAGCCCCAGCATTTT
>.|many|TRBJ2-2|TRBV9
CASSVGWQGELFF
TGTGCCAGCAGCGTAGGGTGGCAGGGGGAGCTGTTTTTT
>.|many|TRBJ2-3|TRBV14
CASSHGADTQYF
TGTGCCAGCAGCCACGGGGCAGATACGCAGTATTTT
>.|many|TRBJ2-7|TRBV7-9
CASSFGGNTYEQYF
TGTGCCAGCAGCTTCGGCGGGAATACCTACGAGCAGTACTTC
>.|many|TRBJ1-6|TRBV7-2
CASSLSDSSYNSPLHF
TGTGCCAGCAGCTTATCCGACAGCTCCTATAATTCACCCCTCCACTTT
>.|many|TRBJ1-4|TRBV20-1
CSASETPATNEKLFF
TGCAGTGCTAGTGAGACGCCGGCAACTAATGAAAAACTGTTTTTT
>.|.|TRBJ1-5|TRBV19
CASYGQLNQPQHF
TGTGCCAGTTATGGACAGCTGAATCAGCCCCAGCATTTT
>TRBD2|.|TRBJ2-3|TRBV7-9
CASIIPRGGFTDTQYF
TGTGCCAGCATCATTCCACGGGGGGGGTTCACAGATACGCAGTATTTT
>TRBD1|few|TRBJ1-2|TRBV19
CASSIGSSQGAYRGYTF
TGTGCCAGTAGTATAGGATCTTCACAGGGGGCCTATCGTGGCTACACCTTC
>.|.|TRBJ1-1|TRBV7-9
CASSSPAVRGATTNTEAFF
TGTGCCAGCAGCTCCCCTGCCGTGCGCGGAGCCACAACGAACACTGAAGCTTTCTTT